Each of the 20 T cell receptor beta chains below was sequenced from the same sample in a study of OX40 agonist ivuxolimab in advanced cancers. Some clones are missing from TCRdb's copy, which holds only in-frame ones; the method was immunoSEQ multiplex PCR. This table has 50,000 to 70,000 clones, approximately 85% appearing once. Sample: CD4+ or CD8+ T cells sorted from blood, taken in a trial of the OX40 agonist ivuxolimab. The source is an adult with an advanced solid tumor such as melanoma, head and neck, liver or kidney cancer.

V is TRBV2 and J is TRBJ2-5; D remains ambiguous. Per the germline V gene, CDR1 is SNHLY and CDR2 is FYNNEI. V was cut by 7 bases and J by 9 bases, with 9 bases left in between. The CDR3 length is 10 residues. For the CDR3, the DNA is TGTGCCAGCACCCCGGGTGCCCAGTACTTC. Its translation is CASTPGAQYF.

This chain connects TRBV4-3 to TRBJ2-7; 8 bases align to TRBD2. V shed 0 bases and J 1 base; nucleotides not matched to a gene: 8. This CDR3 comprises 17 residues. Germline assignment: CDR1 LGHNA and CDR2 YSLEER. The CDR3 here is CASSQEYSGTPSYEQYF. CDR3 in DNA: TGCGCCAGCAGCCAAGAGTATAGCGGGACCCCTTCCTACGAGCAGTACTTC.

This clone was recorded once. The chain has TRBV29-1 and TRBJ2-7, with D possibly being TRBD1 or TRBD2 (5 bases each). Deletions cut 4 bases from V and 0 bases from J, with 10 bases between. This CDR3 has 13 residues. The germline gives CDR1 SQVTM, CDR2 ANQGSEA. The DNA for the CDR3 is TGCAGCGTTGTTATGGGGGACTCCTACGAGCAGTACTTC. Amino acid sequence: CSVVMGDSYEQYF.

The table lists this clone with a count of one. This rearrangement joins TRBV19 to TRBJ2-1; D uncertain. Germline CDR1 is LNHDA and CDR2 is SQIVND (reference sequence). V was shortened by 3 bases and J by 5 bases, with 8 bases between the two germline ends. CDR3 length: 13 residues. CDR3 sequence: CASSIGQNNEQFF. The DNA for the CDR3 is TGTGCCAGTAGTATTGGGCAGAACAATGAGCAGTTCTTC.

The CDR3 coding sequence is TGTGCCAGCAGTTACGCACCTTACACTGAAGCTTTCTTT. Translating it yields CASSYAPYTEAFF. This chain connects TRBV6-6 to TRBJ1-1; no firm D call. Germline V gives CDR1 MNHNY, CDR2 SVGAGI (reference sequence). The CDR3 totals 13 residues. V was clipped by 2 bases and J by 3 bases, with 7 bases between them.

The V call is TRBV28, the J call TRBJ1-1; D is uncertain. Germline CDR1 is MDHEN and CDR2 is SYDVKM. V lost 7 bases and J 6 bases, leaving 12 bases between the germline ends. The CDR3 covers 12 residues. The CDR3 nucleotides read TGTGCCAGCAAAGTTACAAGTGCTGAAGCTTTCTTT. Residues: CASKVTSAEAFF. The whole variable domain, remainder taken from reference TRBV28 and TRBJ1-1, is DVKVTQSSRYLVKRTGEKVFLECVQDMDHENMFWYRQDPGLGLRLIYFSYDVKMKEKGDIPEGYSVSREKKERFSLILESASTNQTSMYLCASKVTSAEAFFGQGTRLTVV.

This chain uses TRBV6-4 with TRBJ2-7, with a weak D call TRBD2 (5 bases). The CDR3 has 18 residues. Germline V lookup: CDR1 MRHNA, CDR2 SNTAGT. The V end was cut by 6 bases, the J end by 3 bases, with 27 bases between. CDR3 DNA: TGTGCCAGCAGGGCCCAGCCTCATCAGTGGAGGACCAACTACGAGCAGTACTTC. The encoded protein is CASRAQPHQWRTNYEQYF.

J is TRBJ2-2 and V is TRBV2; D remains unclear. CDR3 length: 16 residues. Germline V gives CDR1 SNHLY, CDR2 FYNNEI. Trimming shortened V by 6 bases and J by 0 bases, and 14 bases separated the two germline ends. The CDR3 is CASSPVTVANTGELFF. The CDR3 nucleotides are TGTGCCAGCAGCCCGGTGACGGTCGCGAACACCGGGGAGCTGTTTTTT. The full variable domain, in which reference TRBV2 and TRBJ2-2 provide the parts outside the CDR3, is EPEVTQTPSHQVTQMGQEVILRCVPISNHLYFYWYRQILGQKVEFLVSFYNNEISEKSEIFDDQFSVERPDGSNFTLKIRSTKLEDSAMYFCASSPVTVANTGELFFGEGSRLTVL.

V gene TRBV28 combines with J gene TRBJ2-2; 7 bases map to TRBD1. After removal of 4 bases from V and 3 bases from J, the junction contained 8 bases not matched to a gene. Looked up from germline, CDR1 is MDHEN and CDR2 is SYDVKM. The CDR3 is 16 amino acids. CDR3 in amino acids: CASSSPGQQHTGELFF. DNA for the CDR3: TGTGCCAGCAGTTCCCCGGGACAGCAACACACCGGGGAGCTGTTTTTT. Filled out from reference TRBV28 and TRBJ2-2, the complete variable domain reads DVKVTQSSRYLVKRTGEKVFLECVQDMDHENMFWYRQDPGLGLRLIYFSYDVKMKEKGDIPEGYSVSREKKERFSLILESASTNQTSMYLCASSSPGQQHTGELFFGEGSRLTVL.

This chain uses TRBV2 with TRBJ2-3; D not resolved. Trimming took off 4 bases at V and 5 bases at J, with 4 bases between the two ends. The CDR3 has 11 residues. CDR1 is SNHLY, CDR2 FYNNEI, per germline. As DNA, the CDR3 is TGTGCCAGCAGTGTACAAGATACGCAGTATTTT. Amino acid sequence: CASSVQDTQYF.

The chain recombines TRBV7-2 with TRBJ2-3; 7 positions agree with TRBD2. CDR3 length: 15 residues. The ends lost 5 bases at V and 7 bases at J; junction bases unmatched: 12. The germline gives CDR1 SGHTA, CDR2 FQGNSA. DNA for the CDR3: TGTGCCAGCAGCCCCTCCGCGGGGGTCGGAAATACGCAGTATTTT. Protein sequence: CASSPSAGVGNTQYF.

The J gene is TRBJ1-4, the V gene TRBV4-1; a weak D match, TRBD1 (5 bases). The CDR3 covers 15 residues. V lost 4 bases, J lost 2 bases, and 11 bases lay in between. Germline loops: CDR1 MGHRA, CDR2 YSYEKL. The CDR3 DNA follows: TGCGCCAGCAGCCCCCCGGGGGTGACTAATGAAAAACTGTTTTTT. Translating gives CASSPPGVTNEKLFF.

The CDR3 reads CASSLGQGLLGTEAFF. CDR3 DNA sequence: TGTGCCAGCTCACTCGGACAGGGGTTATTAGGGACTGAAGCTTTCTTT. The chain employs TRBV18 and TRBJ1-1, with 9 nucleotides matching TRBD1. CDR3 length: 16 amino acids. After removal of 4 bases from V and 5 bases from J, the junction contained 11 bases not matched to a gene. Per germline, CDR1 KGHSH and CDR2 LQKENI. Full variable domain (remainder filled in from reference TRBV18 and TRBJ1-1): NAGVMQNPRHLVRRRGQEARLRCSPMKGHSHVYWYRQLPEEGLKFMVYLQKENIIDESGMPKERFSAEFPKEGPSILRIQQVVRGDSAAYFCASSLGQGLLGTEAFFGQGTRLTVV.

The J gene is TRBJ2-7, the V gene TRBV6-5; 8 positions match TRBD1. V gave up 8 bases and J gave up 3 bases; unmatched junction bases: 6. This CDR3 has 13 amino acids. Germline CDR1 and CDR2: MNHEY and SVGAGI. CDR3 protein: CASPGGGFYEQYF. The CDR3 region has the DNA TGTGCCAGCCCAGGGGGCGGTTTCTACGAGCAGTACTTC.

The CDR3 protein is CASSLGWGNTEAFF. CDR3 in DNA: TGCGCCAGCAGCTTGGGGTGGGGGAACACTGAAGCTTTCTTT. J is TRBJ1-1 and V is TRBV5-1; D ambiguous. Germline V CDR1 and CDR2: SGHRS, YFSETQ. This CDR3 contains 14 residues. The V gene lost 0 bases and the J gene lost 1 base, with 7 bases spanning the gap.

The chain links TRBV28 to TRBJ2-5, with D possibly being TRBD1 (5 bases). The CDR3 runs to 14 residues. V lost 3 bases to trimming and J lost 2 bases, with 10 bases between them. CDR1 is MDHEN and CDR2 is SYDVKM in the germline V gene. The CDR3 is CASSLRQGQETQYF. In DNA, the CDR3 is TGTGCCAGCAGTTTGAGGCAGGGACAAGAGACCCAGTACTTC.

In this sample, this clone turned up once. One end of the junction does not line up with germline, which may come from a read error. The CDR3, as DNA: TGTGCCAGCAGCTTGGGGGACAGAGGCCTACACTTC. Translated, it gives CASSLGDRGLHF. The V gene is TRBV5-6, the J gene TRBJ2-5; 7 nucleotides match TRBD1. The CDR3 runs to 12 residues. Germline assignment: CDR1 SGHDT and CDR2 YYEEEE.

V is TRBV29-1 and J is TRBJ1-1, with 7 bases lining up with TRBD1. V shed 7 bases, J shed 4 bases, and the junction held 9 bases outside the gene matches. The V gene's germline CDR1 is SQVTM and CDR2 ANQGSEA. CDR3 length: 13 amino acids. The chain's CDR3 is CSGLGGRGTEAFF. CDR3 in DNA: TGCAGCGGGTTAGGGGGCAGAGGCACTGAAGCTTTCTTT. Full variable domain (remainder filled in from reference TRBV29-1 and TRBJ1-1): SAVISQKPSRDICQRGTSLTIQCQVDSQVTMMFWYRQQPGQSLTLIATANQGSEATYESGFVIDKFPISRPNLTFSTLTVSNMSPEDSSIYLCSGLGGRGTEAFFGQGTRLTVV.

This clone was counted once. V gene TRBV7-3 combines with J gene TRBJ1-1; TRBD1 might be the D (5 bases). V was clipped by 3 bases and J by 4 bases, with 12 bases between them. The CDR3 runs to 14 residues. Germline V gene sequence: CDR1 SGHTA, CDR2 FQGTGA. The DNA for the CDR3 is TGTGCCAGCAGCTTCGACAGTACGGGCACTGAAGCTTTCTTT. Translation gives CASSFDSTGTEAFF. Full variable domain (remainder filled in from reference TRBV7-3 and TRBJ1-1): GAGVSQTPSNKVTEKGKYVELRCDPISGHTALYWYRQSLGQGPEFLIYFQGTGAADDSGLPNDRFFAVRPEGSVSTLKIQRTERGDSAVYLCASSFDSTGTEAFFGQGTRLTVV.

This chain joins TRBV7-2 and TRBJ2-3, with 8 bases matching TRBD2. The CDR3 length is 16 residues. Germline V lookup: CDR1 SGHTA, CDR2 FQGNSA. V was pared by 3 bases and J by 7 bases, with 12 bases of the junction left unmatched. Here the CDR3 DNA reads TGTGCCAGCAGCTTCCGGTCACTAGCGGAGGGTTATACGCAGTATTTT. This translates into CASSFRSLAEGYTQYF.